Following are 28 T cell receptor beta chains from one sample sequenced in a study of regulatory T cells in long-lasting Graves disease. Investigators prepared the TCR beta libraries by applying iRepertoire HTBI primers and Arm-PCR of CDR3 regions. TCRdb ran MiXCR on the multiplex PCR reads and lists one entry per CDR3 protein. The sample has about 560,000 distinct CDR3 sequences, approximately 16% seen once; the top ten hold 12%. As for time point: newly diagnosed GD, antithyroid drugs for less than 3 months. PBMCs were the source of the RNA used for TCR sequencing. The data were also submitted as part of a second study, on T cells in Graves' hyperthyroidism and ophthalmopathy.

The sample was peripheral blood mononuclear cells (PBMCs), taken at new diagnosis, from a patient treated with antithyroid drugs. The receptors were sampled from a man between 18 and 35 years old with Graves disease.

This clonotype came up many times. V and J are TRBV28 and TRBJ1-2; D remains unclear. With 6 bases removed from V and 4 bases from J, the gap between germline ends came to 18 bases. CDR1 MDHEN and CDR2 SYDVKM come from the germline V gene. The CDR3 loop spans 15 amino acids. In nucleotides, the CDR3 is TGTGCCAGCAGCTTCCGCCAACAAGAGGGCTATGGCTACACCTTC. Its protein product is CASSFRQQEGYGYTF.

This clonotype was recorded at least ten times. This chain uses TRBV27 with TRBJ1-1; D possibly corresponds to TRBD1 (5 bases). Germline CDR1 MNHEY, CDR2 SMNVEV (reference sequence). The ends were cut back, 7 bases at V and 6 bases at J, with 18 bases in the middle. The CDR3 sequence is 14 residues long. The CDR3 here is CASTATWGYAEAFF. CDR3 coding DNA: TGTGCCAGCACCGCGACATGGGGGTACGCTGAAGCTTTCTTT.

The rearrangement links TRBV30 to TRBJ1-2; no firm D call. The CDR3 is made up of 12 amino acids. Germline values: CDR1 GTSNPN, CDR2 SVGIG (reference sequence). V lost 0 bases to trimming and J lost 8 bases, with 10 bases between them. The CDR3 DNA follows: TGTGCCTGGAGTGTACAAGGGATGGGCTACACCTTC. It encodes CAWSVQGMGYTF.

This clonotype was counted at least ten times. The V and J genes are TRBV5-1 and TRBJ2-1; possibly TRBD1 for D (5 bases). The V and J ends lost 1 base and 9 bases respectively, with 17 bases between them. CDR1 SGHRS and CDR2 YFSETQ come from the germline V gene. This CDR3 contains 15 residues. CDR3 protein: CASSLLGAPGFEQFF. In nucleotides, the CDR3 is TGCGCCAGCAGCTTGCTTGGGGCTCCCGGGTTTGAGCAGTTCTTC. Drawing the rest from reference TRBV5-1 and TRBJ2-1, the complete variable domain is KAGVTQTPRYLIKTRGQQVTLSCSPISGHRSVSWYQQTPGQGLQFLFEYFSETQRNKGNFPGRFSGRQFSNSRSEMNVSTLELGDSALYLCASSLLGAPGFEQFFGPGTRLTVL.

This clonotype was recorded many times. The CDR3 sequence is CASSLDTSGDPDTQYF. The CDR3 region has the DNA TGCGCCAGCAGCTTGGATACTAGCGGGGACCCAGATACGCAGTATTTT. The chain links TRBV5-1 to TRBJ2-3, with 10 bases lining up with TRBD2. The CDR3 has 16 amino acids. V dropped 0 bases and J dropped 4; count of bases not matched to a gene: 5. CDR1 is SGHRS, CDR2 YFSETQ, per germline.

The chain combines TRBV7-6 with TRBJ2-1; TRBD2 agrees at 11 bases. Trimming cost V 4 bases and J 5 bases; bases outside gene matches: 4. The germline gives CDR1 SGHVS, CDR2 FNYEAQ. CDR3 size: 15 residues. This CDR3 reads CASSYSGRVHNEQFF. CDR3 DNA: TGTGCCAGCAGCTATAGCGGGAGGGTCCACAATGAGCAGTTCTTC. Combining the CDR3 with reference TRBV7-6 and TRBJ2-1 gives the whole variable domain GAGVSQSPRYKVTKRGQDVALRCDPISGHVSLYWYRQALGQGPEFLTYFNYEAQQDKSGLPNDRFSAERPEGSISTLTIQRTEQRDSAMYRCASSYSGRVHNEQFFGPGTRLTVL.

This chain connects TRBV9 to TRBJ2-5; 11 bases agree with TRBD2. V dropped 1 base and J dropped 5; count of bases not matched to a gene: 16. Germline lookup yields CDR1 SGDLS and CDR2 YYNGEE. The length of the CDR3 is 19 residues. CDR3 protein: CASSVLPPPTSGSWETQYF. The CDR3 DNA sequence: TGTGCCAGCAGCGTACTCCCCCCCCCCACTAGCGGGAGCTGGGAGACCCAGTACTTC.

This chain links TRBV14 with TRBJ2-3, with 7 nucleotides matching TRBD2. The germline V gene has CDR1 SGHDN and CDR2 FVKESK. This CDR3 is 13 amino acids long. J lost 1 base, V lost 8 bases, and 3 bases had no gene match. CDR3 sequence reads: CASGAGGTDTQYF. The CDR3 bases are TGTGCCAGCGGGGCGGGAGGCACAGATACGCAGTATTTT.

The chain is built from TRBV30 and TRBJ2-1, with 8 bases aligning to TRBD2. The junction had 5 bases not matched to a gene; V was cut back by 3 bases and J by 10 bases. Germline V gene lookup returns CDR1 GTSNPN and CDR2 SVGIG (reference sequence). The CDR3 spans 12 residues. CDR3 amino acids: CAWSRTSWEQFF. In DNA, the CDR3 is TGTGCCTGGAGCCGGACTAGCTGGGAGCAGTTCTTC.

The chain employs TRBV27 and TRBJ1-5, with 8 bases identical to TRBD1. V lost 6 bases to trimming and J lost 0 bases; unmatched junction nucleotides: 13. CDR3 length: 18 residues. Germline V gives CDR1 MNHEY, CDR2 SMNVEV (reference sequence). This CDR3 reads CASSLSRTGPVSNQPQHF. CDR3 nucleotide sequence: TGTGCCAGCAGCCTATCCCGGACAGGGCCGGTTAGCAATCAGCCCCAGCATTTT.

Only a few counts were recorded for this clonotype. This chain joins TRBV6-2 or TRBV6-3 and TRBJ1-3; perhaps TRBD1 as D (6 bases). The CDR3 loop spans 15 amino acids. Between the trimmed V and J ends, which lost 11 bases and 0 bases, there was a span of 17 bases. Germline assignment: CDR1 MNHEY and CDR2 SVGEGT. The CDR3 coding sequence is TGTGCCGGTAGGGACACCGGTCTCTCTGGAAACACCATATATTTT. The encoded protein is CAGRDTGLSGNTIYF.

There are a few counts of this clonotype. V usage is TRBV15 and J usage is TRBJ1-2, with D possibly TRBD1 on 5 matching bases. This CDR3 has 16 residues. Germline CDR1 reads LNHNV; CDR2 reads YYDKDF (reference sequence). The germline V and J ends were trimmed by 4 bases and 5 bases, with 20 bases remaining between them. The CDR3 region is CATSTPLGLGDYGYTF. DNA of the CDR3: TGTGCCACCAGCACCCCATTGGGGTTGGGGGATTATGGCTACACCTTC.

This clonotype was picked up many times. The rearrangement uses TRBV6-2 or TRBV6-3 and TRBJ2-3; D is ambiguous. V lost 5 bases to trimming and J lost 7 bases, with 7 bases between them. CDR3 length: 11 amino acids. CDR1 and CDR2 (germline): MNHEY, SVGEGT. Here the CDR3 DNA reads TGTGCCAGCAGTCAACCGTATACGCAGTATTTT. As protein: CASSQPYTQYF.

This clonotype has a handful of counts. This chain links TRBV6-1 with TRBJ2-6, with TRBD1 matching over 7 bases. With 5 bases clipped from V and 0 bases from J, the junction kept 4 bases outside the gene matches. Per the germline V gene, CDR1 is MNHNS and CDR2 is SASEGT. CDR3 length equals 16 residues. The CDR3 nucleotides are TGTGCCAGCAGTAGGGACAGCCACTCTGGGGCCAACGTCCTGACTTTC. Protein: CASSRDSHSGANVLTF.

V and J are TRBV13 and TRBJ2-7; 7 bases are a match to TRBD1. This CDR3 has 14 residues. V was pared by 1 base and J by 3 bases, with 3 bases of the junction left unmatched. Per the germline V gene, CDR1 is PRHDT and CDR2 is FYEKMQ (reference sequence). The CDR3 region is CASSLEGADYEQYF. In nucleotides, the CDR3 is TGTGCCAGCAGCTTAGAGGGGGCCGACTACGAGCAGTACTTC.

This clonotype was recorded many times. This sequence joins TRBV30 and TRBJ1-2; no definite D call. Trimming removed 0 bases at V and 5 bases at J, with 10 bases between. Germline V gene lookup returns CDR1 GTSNPN and CDR2 SVGIG (reference sequence). The CDR3 loop spans 13 amino acids. The CDR3 loop is CAWSVGVGYGYTF. The CDR3 DNA reads as TGTGCCTGGAGTGTCGGGGTTGGGTATGGCTACACCTTC.

The sample holds a few counts of this clonotype. In nucleotides, the CDR3 is TGTGCCAGCACCGGGGGACAGGGTTATTCACCCCTCCACTTT. Translation gives CASTGGQGYSPLHF. The chain joins TRBV27 to TRBJ1-6; TRBD1 aligns across 9 bases. CDR1 MNHEY and CDR2 SMNVEV come from the germline V gene (reference sequence). V lost 7 bases to trimming and J lost 8 bases; unmatched junction nucleotides: 6. There are 14 residues in the CDR3.

This chain joins TRBV4-2 and TRBJ1-3; the D gene is possibly TRBD1 (5 bases). The V gene's germline CDR1 is LGHNA and CDR2 YNFKEQ. V was clipped by 0 bases and J by 8 bases, with 11 bases between them. The CDR3 totals 14 residues. The CDR3 protein is CASSQDGHLDTIYF. CDR3 DNA sequence: TGTGCCAGCAGCCAAGACGGACACTTAGACACCATATATTTT.

The sample holds many counts of this clonotype. The CDR3 protein is CASSLGGPATYEQYF. For the CDR3, the DNA is TGCGCCAGCAGCTTGGGGGGGCCGGCAACCTACGAGCAGTACTTC. The rearrangement uses TRBV5-1 and TRBJ2-7, with D perhaps TRBD1 (6 bases). V lost 0 bases to trimming and J lost 2 bases, with 12 bases between them. This CDR3 region has 15 residues. The germline CDR1 and CDR2 sequences are SGHRS and YFSETQ.

This clonotype was found many times. V gene TRBV20-1 combines with J gene TRBJ2-5; TRBD2 agrees at 8 bases. Germline CDR1 is DFQATT and CDR2 is SNEGSKA (reference sequence). CDR3 length equals 15 residues. Trimming at V came to 1 base and at J to 0 bases, leaving 4 bases not matched to a gene. CDR3 sequence reads: CSARVAGGDQETQYF. The CDR3 nucleotides are TGCAGTGCTAGAGTTGCGGGAGGCGACCAAGAGACCCAGTACTTC.

This clonotype came up many times. One end of the junction varies from germline; a read error may be responsible. The chain couples TRBV10-2 to TRBJ2-1, with D possibly matching TRBD1 (5 bases). Germline V lookup: CDR1 WSHSY, CDR2 SAAADI. CDR3 length: 10 amino acids. The CDR3 DNA is TGTGCCAGCAGGGACAATGAGCAGTTCTTC. Its protein is CASRDNEQFF.

The rearrangement uses TRBV2 and TRBJ1-2; D might be TRBD1 (5 bases). This CDR3 region has 14 residues. CDR1 is SNHLY and CDR2 is FYNNEI in the germline V gene. Trimming stripped 2 bases from V and 5 bases from J, with 12 bases between. In nucleotides, the CDR3 is TGTGCCAGCAGTGAAAATACGGGGGGGTATGGCTACACCTTC. Translation: CASSENTGGYGYTF.

This clonotype was counted a few times. V and J are TRBV6-6 and TRBJ2-7; D uncertain. The CDR3 covers 16 residues. The ends were cut back, 0 bases at V and 0 bases at J, with 12 bases in the middle. Germline CDR1 and CDR2: MNHNY and SVGAGI (reference sequence). In nucleotides, the CDR3 is TGTGCCAGCAGTTACTCGAGCACTGTCATCTCCTACGAGCAGTACTTC. Translating it yields CASSYSSTVISYEQYF.

This clonotype was recorded at least ten times. The chain recombines TRBV7-2 with TRBJ2-7, with D unresolved. The V gene lost 0 bases and the J gene lost 6 bases, with 9 bases spanning the gap. There are 13 residues in the CDR3. Germline lookup yields CDR1 SGHTA and CDR2 FQGNSA. The CDR3 nucleotides read TGTGCCAGCAGCTTAGCGAAGCTCAGCGAGCAGTACTTC. Amino acid sequence: CASSLAKLSEQYF.

This clonotype was seen at least ten times. The V and J genes are TRBV12-3 or TRBV12-4 and TRBJ1-1, with TRBD1 identical over 9 bases. V dropped 9 bases and J dropped 1; count of bases not matched to a gene: 6. The CDR3 is 14 amino acids. The CDR3 bases are TGTGCCAGTCCCGGGACAGGGCAGAACACTGAAGCTTTCTTT. Amino acid sequence: CASPGTGQNTEAFF.

In its sample, this clonotype was seen many times. The rearrangement links TRBV18 to TRBJ1-2; D is unclear. The CDR3 runs to 14 residues. The germline V gene encodes CDR1 KGHSH and CDR2 LQKENI. V was clipped by 0 bases and J by 3 bases, with 8 bases between them. The CDR3 nucleotides read TGTGCCAGCTCACCACCTTCCACCCACTATGGCTACACCTTC. Its translation: CASSPPSTHYGYTF.

This clonotype was observed a few times. The conserved final phenylalanine or tryptophan is absent from the CDR3, which likely points to a read error. V usage is TRBV12-3 or TRBV12-4 and J usage is TRBJ1-1, with D perhaps TRBD1 (5 bases). Trimming took 3 bases from V and 6 from J, leaving 20 bases between them. The CDR3 runs to 16 residues. The CDR3 region has the DNA TGTGCCAGCAGTTTCACAGGAGATCGAGGGAGCGCTGAAGCTTTCTCT. It encodes CASSFTGDRGSAEAFS.

This clonotype was observed a handful of times. The chain is built from TRBV19 and TRBJ2-5; 13 bases line up with TRBD2. Trimming took 5 bases from V and 5 from J; bases not matched to a gene: 8. Germline V gene sequence: CDR1 LNHDA, CDR2 SQIVND (reference sequence). The CDR3 sequence is 16 residues long. The CDR3 here is CASSPRTSGRSETQYF. The CDR3 nucleotides read TGTGCCAGTAGTCCCCGGACTAGCGGGAGAAGTGAGACCCAGTACTTC.